This passage covers 5 T cell receptor beta chains from one sample sequenced in a study of CD8 T cells in ankylosing spondylitis. Study-wide points: It appeared that ankylosing spondylitis blood was characterized by a TCR beta motif of 8 or 9 highly homologous variants.

Via MiXCR, TCRdb re-called the 5' RACE reads, giving one row per CDR3 protein. The sample includes about 800,000 distinct CDR3 sequences, about an eighth of them seen just once. Their recognized antigens are unknown. Sequencing was carried out using blood, either unsorted or a sorted T cell fraction (not recorded which). These receptors were obtained from a male donor with ankylosing spondylitis.

The chain employs TRBV24-1 and TRBJ2-7; TRBD2 agrees at 7 bases. CDR1 is KGHDR, CDR2 SFDVKD, per germline. The CDR3 runs 13 residues. The V segment lost 6 bases and the J segment 0 bases; nucleotides outside the gene matches: 1. The CDR3 is CATSSGNSYEQYF. CDR3 DNA: TGTGCCACCAGTAGCGGGAACTCCTACGAGCAGTACTTC.

This clonotype showed up many times. This sequence joins TRBV20-1 and TRBJ2-7, with 9 bases identical to TRBD1. After removal of 5 bases from V and 5 bases from J, the junction contained 7 bases not matched to a gene. CDR3 length equals 13 residues. CDR1 and CDR2 (germline): DFQATT, SNEGSKA (reference sequence). The CDR3 DNA is TGCAGTGCTGGAGGGACAGGGAGTCACGAGCAGTACTTC. It encodes CSAGGTGSHEQYF.

The chain joins TRBV27 to TRBJ2-1, with D possibly being TRBD2 (5 bases). The CDR3 runs to 11 residues. CDR1 is MNHEY and CDR2 is SMNVEV in the germline V gene (reference sequence). Trimming stripped 5 bases from V and 8 bases from J, with 7 bases between. The CDR3 protein is CASSQRDEQFF. The CDR3 bases are TGTGCCAGCAGTCAGAGGGATGAGCAGTTCTTC.

The V and J genes are TRBV29-1 and TRBJ2-5; TRBD1 matches 8 bases. Germline lookup yields CDR1 SQVTM and CDR2 ANQGSEA. The J segment lost 4 bases and the V segment lost 3 bases, leaving 7 bases of the junction unmatched. CDR3 length: 14 residues. The CDR3 nucleotides are TGCAGCGTTGAGTTGGACAGGGCCGTAGAGACCCAGTACTTC. It specifies CSVELDRAVETQYF.

This clonotype has a handful of counts. This CDR3 reads CASSQEPGIDGYTF. The CDR3 bases are TGCGCCAGCAGCCAGGAACCAGGGATCGATGGCTACACCTTC. This chain uses TRBV4-3 with TRBJ1-2; tentatively, D is TRBD1 (5 bases). V dropped 3 bases and J dropped 6 bases, with 14 bases sitting between them. The germline V gene has CDR1 LGHNA and CDR2 YSLEER. This CDR3 has 14 amino acids.